Described below is a single TCR beta chain sequence and its context. The sample originates from a study of cytomegalovirus exposure and HLA in healthy donors. PCR involved 60 Vbeta and 13 Jbeta primers. The assay was immunoSEQ multiplex PCR, and TCRdb's table has in-frame clones only and misses some. Of 150,000 to 200,000 clones in the sample, 75% to 80% were seen once. From germline, CDR1 is SGDLS and CDR2 YYNGEE. This CDR3 is built from 13 residues. V lost 0 bases to trimming and J lost 3 bases, with 7 bases between them. This receptor was taken from a man aged 50 to 60 in good health and CMV-seropositive. Specimen: PBMCs. The J gene is TRBJ2-7, the V gene TRBV9; D perhaps matches TRBD2 (6 bases). CDR3 in amino acids: CASSVVEGYEQYF. The DNA for the CDR3 is TGTGCCAGCAGCGTAGTGGAGGGCTACGAGCAGTACTTC. Complete variable domain (other parts from reference TRBV9 and TRBJ2-7): DSGVTQTPKHLITATGQRVTLRCSPRSGDLSVYWYQQSLDQGLQFLIQYYNGEERAKGNILERFSAQQFPDLHSELNLSSLELGDSALYFCASSVVEGYEQYFGPGTRLTVT.